The 18 T cell receptor beta chains listed next were all sequenced from one sample in a study of T cells after yellow fever vaccination. TCRdb re-called the 5' RACE reads through MiXCR, storing one row per CDR3 protein. The sample contains about 210,000 distinct CDR3 sequences, about 3% of which appear only once. The sample was CD4+ T cells sorted from PBMCs, taken 10 days after the yellow fever booster vaccination. The source of these receptors is a man younger than 35 who received the YFV17D yellow fever vaccine.

The sample holds many counts of this clonotype. The chain is built from TRBV9 and TRBJ1-1; the match to TRBD1 covers 8 bases. Germline V gene data show CDR1 as SGDLS and CDR2 as YYNGEE. The V segment lost 0 bases and the J segment 5 bases; nucleotides outside the gene matches: 6. This CDR3 comprises 15 residues. The CDR3 is CASSVGGRGQTEAFF. CDR3 nucleotide sequence: TGTGCCAGCAGCGTAGGCGGCAGGGGGCAAACTGAAGCTTTCTTT.

This chain uses TRBV12-3 or TRBV12-4 with TRBJ2-7; D call uncertain. Between the trimmed V and J ends, which lost 4 bases and 4 bases, there was a span of 11 bases. This CDR3 has 13 residues. This chain's CDR3 is CASSSSLPYEQYF. CDR3 DNA: TGTGCCAGCAGTTCCAGCCTACCATACGAGCAGTACTTC.

The sample holds one count of this clonotype. CDR3 DNA sequence: TGTGCCAGCAGCCGGGACAGGGCGGGAGAGACCCAGTACTTC. Amino acid sequence: CASSRDRAGETQYF. The chain employs TRBV7-8 and TRBJ2-5; the match to TRBD1 covers 9 bases. V dropped 5 bases and J dropped 4; count of bases not matched to a gene: 5. Germline V gene lookup returns CDR1 SGHVS and CDR2 FQNEAQ. The CDR3 totals 14 residues.

This clonotype occurred a few times. The V gene is TRBV5-1, the J gene TRBJ2-1; 7 bases align to TRBD1. This CDR3 spans 16 amino acids. Unmatched junction bases numbered 7, after V lost 4 bases and J lost 0 bases. The V gene's germline CDR1 is SGHRS and CDR2 YFSETQ. The CDR3 DNA reads as TGCGCCAGCAGCAAGGACAGGCCCAGCTCCTACAATGAGCAGTTCTTC. Amino acids: CASSKDRPSSYNEQFF.

This clonotype was recorded at least ten times. The V and J genes are TRBV27 and TRBJ2-3; 8 nucleotides line up with TRBD1. Germline V gives CDR1 MNHEY, CDR2 SMNVEV (reference sequence). CDR3 size: 14 residues. V lost 3 bases and J lost 5; bases outside the gene matches: 4. The CDR3 DNA reads as TGTGCCAGCAGTTTGGTACAGGGGGGAGATACGCAGTATTTT. Amino acids: CASSLVQGGDTQYF.

This clonotype has just a few counts. This chain links TRBV18 with TRBJ2-1, with TRBD2 matching 14 bases. CDR3 length equals 14 residues. The junction had 7 bases not matched to a gene; V was cut back by 6 bases and J by 12 bases. Germline CDR1 and CDR2: KGHSH and LQKENI. CDR3 in DNA: TGTGCCAGCTCCTCGACTAGCGGGGGGGCCGGGCAGTTCTTC. This gives the protein CASSSTSGGAGQFF. The full variable domain, in which reference TRBV18 and TRBJ2-1 provide the parts outside the CDR3, is NAGVMQNPRHLVRRRGQEARLRCSPMKGHSHVYWYRQLPEEGLKFMVYLQKENIIDESGMPKERFSAEFPKEGPSILRIQQVVRGDSAAYFCASSSTSGGAGQFFGPGTRLTVL.

This clonotype was observed a few times. The rearrangement links TRBV19 to TRBJ1-5, with 10 nucleotides matching TRBD1. The CDR3 runs 15 residues. The trim removed 5 bases at V and 5 bases at J, leaving 6 bases unmatched. The germline V gene encodes CDR1 LNHDA and CDR2 SQIVND (reference sequence). As DNA, the CDR3 is TGTGCCAGTAGTCCTATGGACAGGGGGGATCAGCCCCAGCATTTT. The encoded protein is CASSPMDRGDQPQHF.

The gene calls are TRBV18 and TRBJ1-4; D gene uncertain. The ends were cut back, 5 bases at V and 5 bases at J, with 9 bases in the middle. Germline V lookup: CDR1 KGHSH, CDR2 LQKENI. CDR3 length: 13 amino acids. The CDR3 coding sequence is TGTGCCAGCTCATCCGGAGAGAATGAAAAACTGTTTTTT. Its translation is CASSSGENEKLFF.

This clonotype was recorded many times. The chain recombines TRBV24-1 with TRBJ2-1; tentatively, D is TRBD2 (6 bases). The V end lost 2 bases, the J end lost 3 bases, and 10 bases lay between the germline ends. CDR3 length: 15 amino acids. Germline V gene lookup returns CDR1 KGHDR and CDR2 SFDVKD. CDR3 residues: CATSDSGRGYNEQFF. In DNA, the CDR3 is TGTGCCACCAGTGATTCCGGGAGAGGCTACAATGAGCAGTTCTTC.

This clonotype was counted only a few times. This sequence joins TRBV7-2 and TRBJ2-1, with 8 bases fitting TRBD1. Germline CDR1 SGHTA, CDR2 FQGNSA. The junction had 10 bases not matched to a gene; V was cut back by 5 bases and J by 7 bases. This CDR3 has 15 amino acids. The CDR3 nucleotides are TGTGCCAGCAGCAGCCGACAGGGGTTAAGGAATGAGCAGTTCTTC. It codes for CASSSRQGLRNEQFF.

This clonotype showed up just a few times. The V gene is TRBV24-1, the J gene TRBJ1-1; D might be TRBD1 (5 bases). V dropped 7 bases and J dropped 3 bases, with 14 bases sitting between them. The CDR3 extends over 14 amino acids. The germline CDR1 and CDR2 sequences are KGHDR and SFDVKD. DNA of the CDR3: TGTGCCACCAGGGGGGGAGGGGTGGACACTGAAGCTTTCTTT. It codes for CATRGGGVDTEAFF.

Concerning this clonotype itself: This may come from a read error, since a much larger clone is one base off. The V and J genes are TRBV7-2 and TRBJ1-4; D uncertain. Trimming shortened V by 5 bases and J by 6 bases, and 10 bases separated the two germline ends. The CDR3 is made up of 13 amino acids. Germline lookup yields CDR1 SGHTA and CDR2 FQGNSA. DNA of the CDR3: TGTGCCAGCAGCCGCGGGGTTTATGAAAAACTGTTTTTT. Encoded protein: CASSRGVYEKLFF.

This chain uses TRBV29-1 with TRBJ2-3; 7 bases match TRBD1. This CDR3 is 12 amino acids long. The V and J ends lost 7 bases and 2 bases, in that order; junction bases with no gene match: 3. The germline gives CDR1 SQVTM, CDR2 ANQGSEA. The CDR3: CSGGQNTDTQYF. CDR3 sequence (DNA): TGCAGCGGGGGACAGAACACAGATACGCAGTATTTT.

This clonotype was seen repeatedly, ten times or more. The chain couples TRBV6-5 to TRBJ1-3; a possible D gene is TRBD1 (5 bases). Germline V gene data show CDR1 as MNHEY and CDR2 as SVGAGI. This CDR3 is 15 amino acids long. V shed 2 bases and J shed 0 bases, with 8 bases lying between them. CDR3 region: CASSYDSSSGNTIYF. In nucleotides, the CDR3 is TGTGCCAGCAGTTACGACAGCAGCTCTGGAAACACCATATATTTT.

This clonotype was detected only a few times. The genes are TRBV7-2 and TRBJ2-3; the match to TRBD2 covers 7 bases. The CDR3 contains 13 residues. Germline V gene data show CDR1 as SGHTA and CDR2 as FQGNSA. Trimming removed 7 bases from V and 5 bases from J; junction bases left unmatched: 6. CDR3 nucleotide sequence: TGTGCCAGCACCAGCGGGGTAGGAGATACGCAGTATTTT. This codes for CASTSGVGDTQYF.

In this sample, this clonotype turned up many times. The chain couples TRBV7-2 to TRBJ2-2; TRBD2 matches 14 bases. CDR3 size: 16 residues. With V trimmed by 3 bases and J by 5 bases, 2 bases remained unmatched. The germline gives CDR1 SGHTA, CDR2 FQGNSA. CDR3 DNA: TGTGCCAGCAGCTTTGGACTAGCGGGGGGAACCGGGGAGCTGTTTTTT. It codes for CASSFGLAGGTGELFF.

This chain uses TRBV20-1 with TRBJ2-1, with D possibly matching TRBD1 (7 bases). The germline CDR1 and CDR2 sequences are DFQATT and SNEGSKA (reference sequence). This CDR3 contains 12 residues. The V end was cut by 0 bases, the J end by 9 bases, with 9 bases between. The CDR3 reads CSARDQGGEQFF. The CDR3 coding sequence is TGCAGTGCTAGAGATCAGGGGGGTGAGCAGTTCTTC.

The gene calls are TRBV28 and TRBJ1-1; tentatively, D is TRBD1 (5 bases). CDR1 and CDR2 (germline): MDHEN, SYDVKM. V was pared by 6 bases and J by 5 bases, with 19 bases between. The CDR3 is 15 residues long. The chain's CDR3 is CASSKFREVWTEAFF. The CDR3 coding sequence is TGTGCCAGCAGCAAGTTCAGGGAAGTGTGGACTGAAGCTTTCTTT.